This T cell receptor (beta chain) was identified in a study of blood T cell repertoires in COVID-19. Using immunoSEQ multiplex PCR, the repertoire was profiled, and TCRdb retains in-frame clones only, with some absent. The sample includes more than 200,000 clones, roughly 87% seen only once; the top ten take 3% to 3.5%. Trimming shortened V by 5 bases and J by 6 bases, and 12 bases separated the two germline ends. The germline V gene has CDR1 SGHNT and CDR2 YENEEA. The CDR3 sequence is 13 residues long. V usage is TRBV11-3 and J usage is TRBJ2-3; perhaps TRBD2 as D (6 bases). This sequence was found in a man between 18 and 35 years old with active or convalescent COVID-19. The sample comprised peripheral blood. The CDR3 spells CASSRGRSDTQYF. As DNA, the CDR3 is TGTGCCAGCAGCCGGGGGAGATCGGATACGCAGTATTTT.